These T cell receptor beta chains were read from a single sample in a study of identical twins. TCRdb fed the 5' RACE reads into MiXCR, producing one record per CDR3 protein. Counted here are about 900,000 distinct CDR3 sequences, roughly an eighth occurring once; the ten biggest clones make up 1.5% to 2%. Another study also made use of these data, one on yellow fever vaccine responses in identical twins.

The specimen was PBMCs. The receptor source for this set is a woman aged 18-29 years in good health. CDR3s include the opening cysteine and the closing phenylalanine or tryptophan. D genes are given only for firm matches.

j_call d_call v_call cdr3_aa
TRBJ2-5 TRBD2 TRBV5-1 CASSLGGGPETQYF
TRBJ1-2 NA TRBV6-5 CASSYSLGAYGYTF
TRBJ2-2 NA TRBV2 CASKGLSGELFF
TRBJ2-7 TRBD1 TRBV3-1 CASSLAGGQGALEQYF
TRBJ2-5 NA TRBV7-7 CASSTGTTPKETQYF
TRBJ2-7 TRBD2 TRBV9 CASSEVGGVSIYEQYF
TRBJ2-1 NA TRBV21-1 CASSTQRESRNEQFF
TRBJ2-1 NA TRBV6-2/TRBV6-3 CASSYSKVVRLDEQFF
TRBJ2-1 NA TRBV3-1 CAVRSSGTGNEQFF
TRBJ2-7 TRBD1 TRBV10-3 CAISESYQGAYEQYF
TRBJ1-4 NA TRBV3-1 CASSQRAGSEKLFF
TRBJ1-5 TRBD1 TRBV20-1 CSAKEGQPGAYQPQHF
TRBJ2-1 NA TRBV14 CASSQIEAYNEQFF
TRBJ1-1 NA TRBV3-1 CASSRGRGEAFF
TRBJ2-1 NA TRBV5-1 CASSLGAGHRNEQFF
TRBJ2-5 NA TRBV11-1 CASSSGPISGPLLPETQYF
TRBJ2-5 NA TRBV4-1 CASSQSPGYKETQYF